This TCR beta chain was recovered during a study of blood T cell repertoires in COVID-19. The germline gives CDR1 MNHEY, CDR2 SMNVEV (reference sequence). The ends lost 5 bases at V and 2 bases at J; junction bases unmatched: 5. This CDR3 contains 15 residues. Repertoires were generated with immunoSEQ multiplex PCR, while TCRdb's copy carries only in-frame clones and drops some. The table includes over 85,000 clones, around 89% detected once. This TCR was recovered from a woman in her 50s with acute or convalescent COVID-19. J is TRBJ2-1 and V is TRBV27; 8 bases line up with TRBD2. The specimen was peripheral blood. The CDR3 loop reads CASSPPAGAYNEQFF. In nucleotides, the CDR3 is TGTGCCAGCAGTCCCCCAGCGGGAGCCTACAATGAGCAGTTCTTC.